This T cell receptor beta chain was found in a study of blood T cells in healthy people across ages. General study points: Any conclusive comparison of naive versus antigen-experienced cells was prevented by using unsorted PBMCs.

This clonotype has more than one count but fewer than ten. The antigen remains undetermined. A sample-barcoded 5' primer and a J-beta primer mix were used in a second PCR of about 7 to 12 cycles. TCRdb reanalysed the 5' RACE reads using MiXCR and keeps one entry per CDR3 protein. The table has some 1.5 million distinct CDR3 sequences, 28% seen once. Germline-derived CDR1 and CDR2 are SGHRS and YFSETQ. V dropped 1 base and J dropped 7 bases, with 9 bases sitting between them. CDR3 size: 13 residues. The sequencing input was blood. This sequence joins TRBV5-1 and TRBJ2-1; perhaps D is TRBD1 or TRBD2 (5 bases each). The origin of this receptor is a woman in her 30s in good health. The CDR3 nucleotides are TGCGCCAGCAGCTTGCTGGGGGAGAATGAGCAGTTCTTC. It translates to CASSLLGENEQFF.